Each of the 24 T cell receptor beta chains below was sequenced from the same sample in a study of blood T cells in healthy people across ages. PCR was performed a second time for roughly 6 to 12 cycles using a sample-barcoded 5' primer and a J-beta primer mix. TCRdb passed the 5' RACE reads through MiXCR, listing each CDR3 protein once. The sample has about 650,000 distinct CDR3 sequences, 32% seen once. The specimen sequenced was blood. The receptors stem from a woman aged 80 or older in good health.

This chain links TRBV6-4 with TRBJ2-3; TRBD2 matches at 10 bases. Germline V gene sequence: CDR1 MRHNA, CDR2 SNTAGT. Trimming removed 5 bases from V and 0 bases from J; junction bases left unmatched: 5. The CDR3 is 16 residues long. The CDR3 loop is CASSFLSGGSTDTQYF. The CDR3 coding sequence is TGTGCCAGCAGTTTCCTTAGCGGGGGGAGCACAGATACGCAGTATTTT.

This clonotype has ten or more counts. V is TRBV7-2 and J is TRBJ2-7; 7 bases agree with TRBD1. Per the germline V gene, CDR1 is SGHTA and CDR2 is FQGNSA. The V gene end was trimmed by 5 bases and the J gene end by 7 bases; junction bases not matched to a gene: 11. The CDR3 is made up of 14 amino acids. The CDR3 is CASSPGTAAWEQYF. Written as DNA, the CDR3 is TGTGCCAGCAGCCCGGGGACAGCCGCCTGGGAGCAGTACTTC.

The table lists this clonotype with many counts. The CDR3 sequence: CASSYSSSGANVLTF. Written as DNA, the CDR3 is TGTGCCAGCAGTTACTCGTCCTCTGGGGCCAACGTCCTGACTTTC. V usage is TRBV6-2 or TRBV6-3 and J usage is TRBJ2-6; D remains unclear. The CDR3 has 15 amino acids. The ends were cut back, 0 bases at V and 0 bases at J, with 3 bases in the middle. Looked up from germline, CDR1 is MNHEY and CDR2 is SVGEGT.

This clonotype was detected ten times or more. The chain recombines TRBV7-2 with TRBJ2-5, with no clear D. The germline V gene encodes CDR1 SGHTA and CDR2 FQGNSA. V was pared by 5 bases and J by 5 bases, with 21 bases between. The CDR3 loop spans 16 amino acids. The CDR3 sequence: CASSPETAGARETQYF. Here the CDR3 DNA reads TGTGCCAGCAGCCCCGAGACCGCAGGCGCGCGGGAGACCCAGTACTTC.

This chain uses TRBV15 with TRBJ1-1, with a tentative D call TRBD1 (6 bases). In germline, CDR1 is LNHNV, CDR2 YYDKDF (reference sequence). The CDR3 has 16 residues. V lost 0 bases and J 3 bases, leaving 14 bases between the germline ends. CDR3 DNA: TGTGCCACCAGCAGAGAGTGGGGGCCCAAGGACACTGAAGCTTTCTTT. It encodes CATSREWGPKDTEAFF.

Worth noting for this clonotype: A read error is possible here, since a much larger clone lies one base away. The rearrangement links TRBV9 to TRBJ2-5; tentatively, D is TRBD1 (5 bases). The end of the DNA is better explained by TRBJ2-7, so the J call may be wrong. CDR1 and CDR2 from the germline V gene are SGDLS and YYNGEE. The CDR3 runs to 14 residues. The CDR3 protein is CASGVGVGNYEQYF. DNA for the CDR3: TGTGCCAGCGGCGTAGGGGTAGGGAACTACGAGCAGTACTTC.

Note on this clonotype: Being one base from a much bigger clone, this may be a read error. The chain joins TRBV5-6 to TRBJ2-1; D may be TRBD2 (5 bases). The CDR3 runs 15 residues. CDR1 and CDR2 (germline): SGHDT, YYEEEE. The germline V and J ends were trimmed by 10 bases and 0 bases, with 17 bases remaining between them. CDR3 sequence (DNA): TGTGCCGGGAGTAGAACAGTGTACTCCTACAATGAGCAGTTCTTC. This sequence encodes CAGSRTVYSYNEQFF.

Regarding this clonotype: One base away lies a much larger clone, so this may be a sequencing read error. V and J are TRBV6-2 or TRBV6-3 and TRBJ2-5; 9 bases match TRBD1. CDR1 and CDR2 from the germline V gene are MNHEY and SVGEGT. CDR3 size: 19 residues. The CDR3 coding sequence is TGTGCCAGCAGCCCGGGCCGGGACAGGGCTCCCCTTTACCAAGAGGCCCAGTACTTC. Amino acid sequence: CASSPGRDRAPLYQEAQYF.

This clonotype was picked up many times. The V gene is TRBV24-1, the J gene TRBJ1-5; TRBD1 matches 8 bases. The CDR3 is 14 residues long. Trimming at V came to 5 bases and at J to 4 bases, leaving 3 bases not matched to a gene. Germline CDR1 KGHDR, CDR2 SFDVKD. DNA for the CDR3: TGTGCCACCAGTGCCGGGACAGGAAATCAGCCCCAGCATTTT. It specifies CATSAGTGNQPQHF.

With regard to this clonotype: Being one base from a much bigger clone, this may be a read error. The chain's CDR3 is CASSLGGSGDTQYF. DNA of the CDR3: TGTGCCAGCAGCTTAGGAGGGTCAGGGGATACGCAGTATTTT. The chain employs TRBV11-3 and TRBJ2-3; D possibly matches TRBD1 or TRBD2 (5 bases each). The germline CDR1 and CDR2 sequences are SGHNT and YENEEA. The V end lost 1 base, the J end lost 6 bases, and 11 bases lay between the germline ends. The length of the CDR3 is 14 residues.

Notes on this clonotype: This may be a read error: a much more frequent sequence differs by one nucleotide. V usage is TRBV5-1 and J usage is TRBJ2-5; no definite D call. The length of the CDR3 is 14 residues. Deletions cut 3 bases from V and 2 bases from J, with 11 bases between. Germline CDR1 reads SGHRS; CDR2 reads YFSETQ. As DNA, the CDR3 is TGCGCCAGCAGCTGGGAAGGGATTCAAGAGACCCAGTACTTC. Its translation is CASSWEGIQETQYF.

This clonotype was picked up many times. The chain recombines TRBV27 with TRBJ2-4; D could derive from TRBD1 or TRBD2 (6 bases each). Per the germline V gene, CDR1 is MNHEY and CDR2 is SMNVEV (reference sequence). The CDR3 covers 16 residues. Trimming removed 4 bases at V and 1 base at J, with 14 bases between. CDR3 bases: TGTGCCAGCAGTTCGACGGGGGACACGGCCAAAAACATTCAGTACTTC. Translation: CASSSTGDTAKNIQYF.

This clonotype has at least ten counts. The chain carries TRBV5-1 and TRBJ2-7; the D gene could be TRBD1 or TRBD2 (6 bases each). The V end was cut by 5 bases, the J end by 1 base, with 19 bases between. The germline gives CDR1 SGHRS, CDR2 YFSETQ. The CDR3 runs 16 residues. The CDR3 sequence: CASRTQPGAYSYEQYF. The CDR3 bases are TGCGCCAGCAGGACGCAGCCGGGGGCGTATTCCTACGAGCAGTACTTC.

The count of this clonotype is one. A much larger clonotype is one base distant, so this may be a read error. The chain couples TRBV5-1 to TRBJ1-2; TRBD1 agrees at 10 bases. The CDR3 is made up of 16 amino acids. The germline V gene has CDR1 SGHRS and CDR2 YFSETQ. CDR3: CASRLETGGASYGYTF. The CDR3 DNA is TGCGCCAGCCGCTTGGAGACAGGGGGCGCGAGCTATGGCTACACCTTC. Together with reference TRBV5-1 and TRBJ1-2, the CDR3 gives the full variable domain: KAGVTQTPRYLIKTRGQQVTLSCSPISGHRSVSWYQQTPGQGLQFLFEYFSETQRNKGNFPGRFSGRQFSNSRSEMNVSTLELGDSALYLCASRLETGGASYGYTFGSGTRLTVV.

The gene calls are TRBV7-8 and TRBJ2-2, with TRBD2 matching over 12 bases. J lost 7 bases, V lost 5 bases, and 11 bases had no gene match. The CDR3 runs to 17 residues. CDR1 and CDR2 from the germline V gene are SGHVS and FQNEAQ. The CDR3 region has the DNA TGTGCCAGCAGCCTTTTAGGGACTAGCGGGCCAGTCGGGGAGCTGTTTTTT. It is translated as CASSLLGTSGPVGELFF.

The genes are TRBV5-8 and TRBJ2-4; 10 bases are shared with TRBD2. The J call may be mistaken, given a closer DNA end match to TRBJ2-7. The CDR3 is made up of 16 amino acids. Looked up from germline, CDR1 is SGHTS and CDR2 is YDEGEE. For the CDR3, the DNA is TGTGCCAGCAGCTTATACAGGACTAGCGGTTACTACGAGCAGTACTTC. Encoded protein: CASSLYRTSGYYEQYF.

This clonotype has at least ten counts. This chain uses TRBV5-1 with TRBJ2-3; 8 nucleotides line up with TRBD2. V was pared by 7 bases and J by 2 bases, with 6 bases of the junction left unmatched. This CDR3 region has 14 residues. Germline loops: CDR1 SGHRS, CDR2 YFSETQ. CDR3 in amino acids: CASAERGTTDTQYF. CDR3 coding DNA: TGCGCCAGCGCCGAGCGGGGGACCACAGATACGCAGTATTTT. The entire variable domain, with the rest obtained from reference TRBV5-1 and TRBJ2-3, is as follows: KAGVTQTPRYLIKTRGQQVTLSCSPISGHRSVSWYQQTPGQGLQFLFEYFSETQRNKGNFPGRFSGRQFSNSRSEMNVSTLELGDSALYLCASAERGTTDTQYFGPGTRLTVL.

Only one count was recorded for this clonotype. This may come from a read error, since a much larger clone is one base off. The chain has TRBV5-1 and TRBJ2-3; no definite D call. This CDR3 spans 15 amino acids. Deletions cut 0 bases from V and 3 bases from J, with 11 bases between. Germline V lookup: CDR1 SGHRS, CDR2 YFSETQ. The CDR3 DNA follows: TGCGCCAGCAGCTTGGCATCCTGGGAAACAGATACGCAGTATTTT. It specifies CASSLASWETDTQYF.

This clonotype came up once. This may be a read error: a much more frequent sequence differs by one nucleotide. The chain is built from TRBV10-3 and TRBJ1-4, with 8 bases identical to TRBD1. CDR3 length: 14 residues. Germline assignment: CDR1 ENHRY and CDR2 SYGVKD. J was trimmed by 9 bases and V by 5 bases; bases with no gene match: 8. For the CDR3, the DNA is TGTGCCATCAGTTCGACAGGGGCGGGTAAAAAACTGTTTTTT. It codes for CAISSTGAGKKLFF.

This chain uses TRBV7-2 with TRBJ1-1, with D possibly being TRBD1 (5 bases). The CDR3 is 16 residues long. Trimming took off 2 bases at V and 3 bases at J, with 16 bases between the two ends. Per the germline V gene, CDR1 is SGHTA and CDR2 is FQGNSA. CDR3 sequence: CASSLWVGRGDTEAFF. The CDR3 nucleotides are TGTGCCAGCAGCTTATGGGTGGGTCGGGGGGACACTGAAGCTTTCTTT.

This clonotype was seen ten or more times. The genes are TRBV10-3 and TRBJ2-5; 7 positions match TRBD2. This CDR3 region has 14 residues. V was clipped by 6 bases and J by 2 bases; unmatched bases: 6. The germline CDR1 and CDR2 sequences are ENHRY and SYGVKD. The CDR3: CAISLLGGQETQYF. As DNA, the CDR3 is TGTGCCATCAGCCTTTTGGGGGGGCAAGAGACCCAGTACTTC.

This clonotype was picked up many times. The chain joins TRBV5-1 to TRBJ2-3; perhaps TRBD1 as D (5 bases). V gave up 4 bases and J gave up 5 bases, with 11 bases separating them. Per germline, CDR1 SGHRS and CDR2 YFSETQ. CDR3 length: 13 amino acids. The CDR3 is CASSPTVLDTQYF. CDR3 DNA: TGCGCCAGCAGCCCGACAGTTTTAGATACGCAGTATTTT. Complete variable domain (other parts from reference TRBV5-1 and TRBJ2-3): KAGVTQTPRYLIKTRGQQVTLSCSPISGHRSVSWYQQTPGQGLQFLFEYFSETQRNKGNFPGRFSGRQFSNSRSEMNVSTLELGDSALYLCASSPTVLDTQYFGPGTRLTVL.

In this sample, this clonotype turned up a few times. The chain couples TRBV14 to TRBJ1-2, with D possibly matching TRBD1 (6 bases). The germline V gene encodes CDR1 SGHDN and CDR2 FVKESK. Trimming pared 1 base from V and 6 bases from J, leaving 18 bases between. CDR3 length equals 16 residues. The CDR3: CASSQVGAGAGDGYTF. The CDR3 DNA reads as TGTGCCAGCAGCCAAGTGGGTGCGGGGGCCGGGGATGGCTACACCTTC.

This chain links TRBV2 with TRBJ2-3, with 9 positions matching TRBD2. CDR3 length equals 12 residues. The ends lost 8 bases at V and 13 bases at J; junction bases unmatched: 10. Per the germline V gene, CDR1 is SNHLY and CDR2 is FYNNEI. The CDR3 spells CASGSSLAGEYF. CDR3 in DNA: TGTGCCAGCGGTTCATCTTTAGCGGGAGAGTATTTT. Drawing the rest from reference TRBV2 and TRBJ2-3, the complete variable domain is EPEVTQTPSHQVTQMGQEVILRCVPISNHLYFYWYRQILGQKVEFLVSFYNNEISEKSEIFDDQFSVERPDGSNFTLKIRSTKLEDSAMYFCASGSSLAGEYFGPGTRLTVL.